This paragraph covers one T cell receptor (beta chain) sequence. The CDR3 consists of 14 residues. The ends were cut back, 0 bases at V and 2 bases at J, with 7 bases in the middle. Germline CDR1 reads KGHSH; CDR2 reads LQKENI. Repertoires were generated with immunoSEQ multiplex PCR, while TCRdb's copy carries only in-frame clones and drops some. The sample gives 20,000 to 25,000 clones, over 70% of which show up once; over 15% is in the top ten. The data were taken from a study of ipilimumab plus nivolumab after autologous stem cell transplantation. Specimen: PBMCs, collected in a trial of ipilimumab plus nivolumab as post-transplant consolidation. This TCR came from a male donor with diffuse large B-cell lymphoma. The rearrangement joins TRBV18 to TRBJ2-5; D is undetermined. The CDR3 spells CASSPPGSQETQYF. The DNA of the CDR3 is TGTGCCAGCTCACCACCGGGGTCACAAGAGACCCAGTACTTC.